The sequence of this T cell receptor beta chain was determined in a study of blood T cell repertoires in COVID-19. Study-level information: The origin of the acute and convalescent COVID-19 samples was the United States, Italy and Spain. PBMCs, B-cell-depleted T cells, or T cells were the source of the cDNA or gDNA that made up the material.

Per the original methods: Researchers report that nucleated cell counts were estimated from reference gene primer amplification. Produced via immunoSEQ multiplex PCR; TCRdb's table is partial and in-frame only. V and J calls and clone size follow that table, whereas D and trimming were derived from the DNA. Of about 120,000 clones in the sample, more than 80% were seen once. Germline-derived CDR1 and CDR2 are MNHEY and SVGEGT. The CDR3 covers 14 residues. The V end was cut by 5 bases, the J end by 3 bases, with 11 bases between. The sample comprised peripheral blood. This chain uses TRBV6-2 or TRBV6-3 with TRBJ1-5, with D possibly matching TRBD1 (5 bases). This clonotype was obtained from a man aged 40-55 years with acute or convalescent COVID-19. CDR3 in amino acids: CASSARQNNQPQHF. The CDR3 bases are TGTGCCAGCAGTGCCCGACAGAACAATCAGCCCCAGCATTTT.